These 23 T cell receptor beta chains were sequenced from one sample in a study of shared clonotypes between healthy human individuals. TCRdb's table, derived via immunoSEQ multiplex PCR, lists solely in-frame clones and lacks some. The table shows 550,000 to 850,000 clones, with over 60% occurring only once. Sequencing was done on a sample of memory CD4+ T cells sorted from blood. As for subset: CD45RA-negative fraction. The receptors originated from a woman aged 25 to 39 in good health.

The CDR3 DNA follows: TGTGCCAGCAGCCTACGGGATGCGAGTGAAAAACTGTTTTTT. Translation gives CASSLRDASEKLFF. The rearrangement uses TRBV16 and TRBJ1-4; D unclear. This CDR3 comprises 14 residues. The germline CDR1 and CDR2 sequences are KGHSY and FQNENV. Trimming took off 4 bases at V and 7 bases at J, with 13 bases between the two ends.

This chain links TRBV5-4 with TRBJ1-2, with 9 bases lining up with TRBD1. The germline CDR1 and CDR2 sequences are SGHNT and YYREEE (reference sequence). V was pared by 4 bases and J by 4 bases, with 5 bases of the junction left unmatched. This CDR3 comprises 14 residues. CDR3 DNA sequence: TGTGCCAGCAGCCAACAGGGGGCCGGCTATGGCTACACCTTC. As protein: CASSQQGAGYGYTF. Supplemented by reference TRBV5-4 and TRBJ1-2, the full variable domain reads ETGVTQSPTHLIKTRGQQVTLRCSSQSGHNTVSWYQQALGQGPQFIFQYYREEENGRGNFPPRFSGLQFPNYSSELNVNALELDDSALYLCASSQQGAGYGYTFGSGTRLTVV.

This clone occurred once. This chain links TRBV7-3 with TRBJ2-1; TRBD2 agrees at 10 bases. The CDR3 has 15 amino acids. After removal of 8 bases from V and 6 bases from J, the junction contained 10 bases not matched to a gene. CDR1 is SGHTA and CDR2 is FQGTGA in the germline V gene. CDR3 DNA: TGTGCCAGCTCCCCCGGGACTAGCGCCACCAATGAGCAGTTCTTC. Protein product: CASSPGTSATNEQFF.

This rearrangement joins TRBV21-1 to TRBJ2-7; TRBD2, as called in the table, went unchecked against the DNA. TRBV21-1 is a documented pseudogene. This CDR3 contains 17 residues. For the CDR3, the DNA is TGTGCCAGCAGCAAAATAGTAAGGCGGAGGGACCCCTACGAGCAGTACTTC. It translates to CASSKIVRRRDPYEQYF.

The gene calls are TRBV27 and TRBJ1-2, with 10 bases fitting TRBD1. J gave up 4 bases and V 3 bases, and 5 bases lay outside the gene matches. The CDR3 extends over 15 amino acids. Germline values: CDR1 MNHEY, CDR2 SMNVEV (reference sequence). CDR3: CASSFLTGGSYGYTF. For the CDR3, the DNA is TGTGCCAGCAGTTTTCTGACAGGGGGCTCCTATGGCTACACCTTC.

This chain uses TRBV5-4 with TRBJ1-1; 7 bases line up with TRBD1. Germline lookup yields CDR1 SGHNT and CDR2 YYREEE (reference sequence). The CDR3 spans 14 residues. V lost 2 bases to trimming and J lost 1 base; unmatched junction nucleotides: 2. The CDR3 DNA follows: TGTGCCAGCAGCTTTGACAGGGAGAACACTGAAGCTTTCTTT. Protein sequence: CASSFDRENTEAFF.

The chain carries TRBV6-6 and TRBJ2-3; D is unresolved. Trimming cost V 4 bases and J 6 bases, with 8 bases left between them. The CDR3 spans 12 residues. The germline V gene has CDR1 MNHNY and CDR2 SVGAGI (reference sequence). The CDR3 protein is CASSSLGDTQYF. CDR3 nucleotides: TGTGCCAGCAGTTCGCTGGGGGATACGCAGTATTTT.

This sequence joins TRBV7-9 and TRBJ1-5; possibly TRBD1 for D (5 bases). V lost 0 bases and J 0 bases, leaving 6 bases between the germline ends. In germline, CDR1 is SEHNR, CDR2 FQNEAQ (reference sequence). This CDR3 comprises 15 residues. The CDR3 DNA follows: TGTGCCAGCAGCTTAGCCGGGGGTAGCAATCAGCCCCAGCATTTT. Translation gives CASSLAGGSNQPQHF. Supplemented by reference TRBV7-9 and TRBJ1-5, the full variable domain reads DTGVSQNPRHKITKRGQNVTFRCDPISEHNRLYWYRQTLGQGPEFLTYFQNEAQLEKSRLLSDRFSAERPKGSFSTLEIQRTEQGDSAMYLCASSLAGGSNQPQHFGDGTRLSIL.

The chain joins TRBV7-6 to TRBJ2-5; D gene ambiguous. CDR3 length: 12 residues. Trimming took off 4 bases at V and 9 bases at J, with 12 bases between the two ends. Germline V gene data show CDR1 as SGHVS and CDR2 as FNYEAQ. The CDR3 is CASSSPLLAQYF. The CDR3 nucleotides read TGTGCCAGCAGCTCCCCTTTACTGGCCCAGTACTTC.

This clone was observed a few times. This chain links TRBV10-3 with TRBJ2-7, with TRBD2 as a possible D gene (5 bases). V was pared by 0 bases and J by 2 bases, with 20 bases between. CDR1 and CDR2 (germline): ENHRY, SYGVKD. The CDR3 totals 18 residues. This chain's CDR3 is CAISESGRAAESPYEQYF. CDR3 DNA: TGTGCCATCAGTGAGTCTGGGCGGGCCGCGGAGAGTCCCTACGAGCAGTACTTC.

CDR3 nucleotide sequence: TGTGCCAGCGGATTCCATACAGGGCTCAATGAGCAGTTCTTC. Its protein product is CASGFHTGLNEQFF. The chain is built from TRBV28 and TRBJ2-1; possible D gene TRBD1, 6 bases. The CDR3 consists of 14 residues. The germline V and J ends were trimmed by 8 bases and 6 bases, with 17 bases remaining between them. Germline V gene lookup returns CDR1 MDHEN and CDR2 SYDVKM.

The J gene is TRBJ2-1, the V gene TRBV6-5; 12 bases map to TRBD2. Germline V gene lookup returns CDR1 MNHEY and CDR2 SVGAGI. The ends lost 5 bases at V and 9 bases at J; junction bases unmatched: 8. This CDR3 has 15 residues. The CDR3 DNA reads as TGTGCCAGCAGTAAGACTAGCGGGAGCGGCCCTGAGCAGTTCTTC. It yields the protein CASSKTSGSGPEQFF.

The rearrangement joins TRBV4-1 to TRBJ2-2, with D unclear. Germline V CDR1 and CDR2: MGHRA, YSYEKL. Trimming pared 1 base from V and 1 base from J, leaving 10 bases between. This CDR3 comprises 16 residues. This CDR3 reads CASSQVVAVNTGELFF. DNA for the CDR3: TGCGCCAGCAGCCAAGTTGTGGCAGTGAACACCGGGGAGCTGTTTTTT.

As concerns this clone: This may come from a read error, since a much larger clone is one base off. The gene calls are TRBV6-1 and TRBJ1-2; no definite D call. Per the germline V gene, CDR1 is MNHNS and CDR2 is SASEGT. CDR3 length: 12 residues. The germline V and J ends were trimmed by 5 bases and 3 bases, with 7 bases remaining between them. CDR3 sequence reads: CASSWPDYGYTF. The CDR3 nucleotides read TGTGCCAGCAGTTGGCCGGACTATGGCTACACCTTC.

This clone appeared a few times. The chain recombines TRBV4-2 with TRBJ1-4, with 10 bases that match TRBD1. The germline V gene has CDR1 LGHNA and CDR2 YNFKEQ. This CDR3 is built from 16 residues. The trim removed 0 bases at V and 8 bases at J, leaving 6 bases unmatched. The CDR3 coding sequence is TGTGCCAGCAGCCAAGACCACGGGACAGGGGAGGAAAAACTGTTTTTT. Its protein product is CASSQDHGTGEEKLFF.

This clone was picked up a small number of times. The chain employs TRBV4-1 and TRBJ2-3; 15 bases line up with TRBD2. Germline values: CDR1 MGHRA, CDR2 YSYEKL. The CDR3 totals 17 residues. The J segment lost 12 bases and the V segment lost 0 bases, leaving 10 bases of the junction unmatched. CDR3 nucleotides: TGCGCCAGCAGCCAAGAGAGGACTAGCGGGAGGGCCGAGATTCAGTATTTT. This codes for CASSQERTSGRAEIQYF.

The chain recombines TRBV25-1 with TRBJ2-3; the D is unclear. Trimming shortened V by 7 bases and J by 0 bases, and 14 bases separated the two germline ends. Germline V lookup: CDR1 MGHDK, CDR2 SYGVNS. The CDR3 spans 15 residues. In nucleotides, the CDR3 is TGTGCCAGCACACCCTCTCCTGGGAGCACAGATACGCAGTATTTT. As protein: CASTPSPGSTDTQYF.

The rearrangement joins TRBV6-1 to TRBJ2-1, with 8 nucleotides matching TRBD2. The V segment lost 8 bases and the J segment 11 bases; nucleotides outside the gene matches: 14. CDR1 is MNHNS and CDR2 is SASEGT in the germline V gene. The CDR3 spans 14 residues. CDR3: CASLAGRGAIKQFF. CDR3 sequence (DNA): TGTGCCAGCTTAGCGGGACGAGGGGCAATTAAGCAGTTCTTC.

This chain connects TRBV5-5 to TRBJ2-7; 7 bases match TRBD1. CDR1 and CDR2 from the germline V gene are SGHKS and YYEKEE (reference sequence). This CDR3 contains 15 residues. Trimming at V came to 4 bases and at J to 5 bases, leaving 12 bases not matched to a gene. CDR3 in DNA: TGTGCCAGCAGCGCTCGGAGACAGGGCACGAACGAGCAGTACTTC. It specifies CASSARRQGTNEQYF.

The chain recombines TRBV5-1 with TRBJ1-2; weak D call: TRBD1 (5 bases). This CDR3 has 14 residues. Between the trimmed V and J ends, which lost 0 bases and 4 bases, there was a span of 10 bases. Germline assignment: CDR1 SGHRS and CDR2 YFSETQ. The chain's CDR3 is CASSLAVGGYGYTF. For the CDR3, the DNA is TGCGCCAGCAGCTTGGCTGTCGGGGGCTATGGCTACACCTTC.

The genes are TRBV28 and TRBJ2-3; D is perhaps TRBD2 (5 bases). V lost 6 bases, J lost 0 bases, and 10 bases lay in between. CDR1 and CDR2 from the germline V gene are MDHEN and SYDVKM. This CDR3 region has 14 residues. CDR3 loop: CASRSSLSTDTQYF. The CDR3 DNA reads TGTGCCAGCAGATCTAGCCTGAGCACAGATACGCAGTATTTT.

V gene TRBV14 combines with J gene TRBJ2-1; 12 bases align to TRBD2. The CDR3 is made up of 15 amino acids. The ends lost 4 bases at V and 10 bases at J; junction bases unmatched: 8. Germline V gene data show CDR1 as SGHDN and CDR2 as FVKESK. Here the CDR3 DNA reads TGTGCCAGCAGCCCATCCGGACTAGCGGGACACGAGCAGTTCTTC. Amino acid sequence: CASSPSGLAGHEQFF.

The J gene is TRBJ2-3, the V gene TRBV7-9, with D uncertain. Germline CDR1 reads SEHNR; CDR2 reads FQNEAQ (reference sequence). With 3 bases removed from V and 0 bases from J, the gap between germline ends came to 7 bases. This CDR3 contains 14 residues. The CDR3 nucleotides are TGTGCCAGCAGCTTCGTCGATAGCACAGATACGCAGTATTTT. Its protein is CASSFVDSTDTQYF.